Given below is one TCR beta chain in context. The data derive from a study of cytomegalovirus exposure and HLA in healthy donors. TCRdb's copy holds only in-frame clones and misses some; the assay was immunoSEQ multiplex PCR. The sample carries 150,000 to 200,000 clones, roughly 86% recorded once. This CDR3 is built from 15 residues. The V gene's germline CDR1 is SEHNR and CDR2 FQNEAQ (reference sequence). Trimming pared 5 bases from V and 0 bases from J, leaving 11 bases between. J is TRBJ1-3 and V is TRBV7-9; D is unclear. This sequence originates from a young man in good health and CMV-seropositive. Sequenced material: PBMCs. CDR3 sequence: CASSPLDYSGNTIYF. The DNA of the CDR3 is TGTGCCAGCAGCCCGCTTGACTACTCTGGAAACACCATATATTTT.